Given below is one T cell receptor beta chain in context. Its antigen remains unknown. A few pembrolizumab responders had their TCRs sequenced. The repertoire was sequenced with immunoSEQ multiplex PCR; TCRdb's copy has only in-frame clones and lacks some. The data show about 130,000 clones, around nine tenths seen once. V lost 0 bases and J lost 1, with 13 bases in between. Germline assignment: CDR1 MNHEY and CDR2 SMNVEV (reference sequence). The CDR3 covers 16 residues. The sample comes from a study of PD-1 blockade in mismatch repair-deficient tumors. Study-wide points: Tumor-resident clones, often undetectable pretreatment in blood, expanded then contracted after pembrolizumab.

The V and J genes are TRBV27 and TRBJ2-7; the D gene is possibly TRBD2 (5 bases). Sequenced here: peripheral blood, sampled about 17 months after starting pembrolizumab. This clonotype was obtained from an adult with mismatch repair-deficient cancer. CDR3: CASSLSISRTSYEQYF. CDR3 sequence (DNA): TGTGCCAGCAGTTTATCTATAAGCAGGACTTCCTACGAGCAGTACTTC.